The 4 T cell receptor beta chains listed next were all sequenced from one sample in a study of beta chain features in type 1 diabetes (dated 2018 in TCRdb). Summary of the overall study and its limitations: In all four CD4+ subsets, TCRB CDR3 length was moderately but significantly shorter in type 1 diabetes patients.

These receptors have no identified antigens. Library preparation employed the immunoSEQ multiplex PCR assay. The entire amount of isolated RNA was reverse transcribed using the High Capacity cDNA Reverse Transcription Kit, so the sequenced TCRB transcripts were expressed ones. TCRdb re-hosts the immuneACCESS table, in-frame sequences only. Its copies lack some clones; in the studies checked, an unresolved V gene accounts for under half of them, and the cause for the rest is not known. The sample table shows approximately 240,000 clones, and 16% are seen once. The ten largest clones take up roughly 0.08% of the sample. The specimen sequenced was naive CD4+ T cells from blood. The meaning of the sample's cell subset or site label: true naive CD4+ T cells. The receptor source for this set is a young man with type 1 diabetes.

This clone was seen only a few times. This chain joins TRBV6-5 and TRBJ2-1, with 9 bases matching TRBD1. CDR1 MNHEY and CDR2 SVGAGI come from the germline V gene. The V gene end was trimmed by 4 bases and the J gene end by 6 bases; junction bases not matched to a gene: 7. This CDR3 has 15 residues. CDR3 sequence: CASSLATGGVNEQFF. CDR3 DNA: TGTGCCAGCAGTTTAGCCACAGGGGGCGTCAATGAGCAGTTCTTC.

This sequence joins TRBV7-9 and TRBJ1-2, with D maybe TRBD1 (6 bases). CDR1 and CDR2 from the germline V gene are SEHNR and FQNEAQ (reference sequence). Deletions cut 1 base from V and 5 bases from J, with 17 bases between. The CDR3 contains 16 residues. The CDR3 sequence: CASSLGHRELEYGYTF. The DNA of the CDR3 is TGTGCCAGCAGCTTAGGACACAGGGAGTTGGAATATGGCTACACCTTC.

The chain carries TRBV28 and TRBJ2-3, with D perhaps TRBD1 (6 bases). Germline V lookup: CDR1 MDHEN, CDR2 SYDVKM. This CDR3 has 14 residues. V lost 11 bases and J lost 2, with 17 bases in between. CDR3 sequence reads: CAHEFLGATDTQYF. The CDR3 DNA reads as TGTGCCCACGAGTTTCTGGGGGCCACAGATACGCAGTATTTT.

V is TRBV15 and J is TRBJ2-7; 9 positions match TRBD1. This CDR3 region has 15 residues. Germline lookup yields CDR1 LNHNV and CDR2 YYDKDF (reference sequence). V gave up 3 bases and J gave up 0 bases; unmatched junction bases: 3. CDR3 DNA sequence: TGTGCCACCAGCAGCCGGACAGGGGCCTCCTACGAGCAGTACTTC. Translation gives CATSSRTGASYEQYF.